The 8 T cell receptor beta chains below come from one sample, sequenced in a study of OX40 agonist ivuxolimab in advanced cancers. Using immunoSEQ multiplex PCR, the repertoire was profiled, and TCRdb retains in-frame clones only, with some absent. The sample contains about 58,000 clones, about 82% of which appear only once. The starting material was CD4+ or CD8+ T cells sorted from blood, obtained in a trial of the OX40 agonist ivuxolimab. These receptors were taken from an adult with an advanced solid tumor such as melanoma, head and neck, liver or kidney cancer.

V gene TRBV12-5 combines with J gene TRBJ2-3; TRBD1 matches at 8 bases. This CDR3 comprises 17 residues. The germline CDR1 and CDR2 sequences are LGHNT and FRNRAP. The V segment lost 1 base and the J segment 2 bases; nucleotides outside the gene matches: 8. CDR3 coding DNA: TGTGCTAGTGGTTTGGCCCTGACAGGGGCCTTCACAGATACGCAGTATTTT. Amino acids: CASGLALTGAFTDTQYF.

The CDR3 region is CASSGRVYGYTF. CDR3 DNA sequence: TGTGCCAGCAGCGGAAGGGTTTACGGCTACACCTTC. This chain connects TRBV13 to TRBJ1-2; D call uncertain. The CDR3 sequence is 12 residues long. The germline V gene encodes CDR1 PRHDT and CDR2 FYEKMQ (reference sequence). Trimming removed 5 bases from V and 8 bases from J, with 12 bases in between.

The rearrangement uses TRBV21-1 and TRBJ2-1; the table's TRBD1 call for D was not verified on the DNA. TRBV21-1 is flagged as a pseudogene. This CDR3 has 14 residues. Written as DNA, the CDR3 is TGTGCCAGCACAGACAGGGGGTTCTACAATGAGCAGTTCTTC. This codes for CASTDRGFYNEQFF.

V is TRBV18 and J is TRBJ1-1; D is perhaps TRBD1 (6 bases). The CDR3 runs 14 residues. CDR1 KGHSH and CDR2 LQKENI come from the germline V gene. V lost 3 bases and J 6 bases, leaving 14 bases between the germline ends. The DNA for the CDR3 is TGTGCCAGCTCACCTAACCGGGACAACGCTGAAGCTTTCTTT. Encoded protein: CASSPNRDNAEAFF.

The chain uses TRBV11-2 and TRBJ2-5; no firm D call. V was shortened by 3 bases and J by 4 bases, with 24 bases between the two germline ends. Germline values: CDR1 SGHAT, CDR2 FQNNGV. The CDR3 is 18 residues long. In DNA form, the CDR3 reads TGTGCCAGCAGCTTGAATCAGTTTAGCAGTCTGATAGGAGAGACCCAGTACTTC. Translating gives CASSLNQFSSLIGETQYF.

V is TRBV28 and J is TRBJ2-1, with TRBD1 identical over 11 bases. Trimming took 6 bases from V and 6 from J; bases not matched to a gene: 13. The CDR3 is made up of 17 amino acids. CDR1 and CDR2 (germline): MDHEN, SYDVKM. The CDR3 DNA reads TGTGCCAGCAGCTCCTCCCGCACGGACAGGGGGCGCAATGAGCAGTTCTTC. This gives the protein CASSSSRTDRGRNEQFF.

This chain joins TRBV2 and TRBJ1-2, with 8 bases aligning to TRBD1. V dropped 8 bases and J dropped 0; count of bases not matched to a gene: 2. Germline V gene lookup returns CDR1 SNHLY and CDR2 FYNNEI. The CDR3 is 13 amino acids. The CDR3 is CASGGQANYGYTF. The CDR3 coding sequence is TGTGCCAGCGGGGGACAGGCTAACTATGGCTACACCTTC.

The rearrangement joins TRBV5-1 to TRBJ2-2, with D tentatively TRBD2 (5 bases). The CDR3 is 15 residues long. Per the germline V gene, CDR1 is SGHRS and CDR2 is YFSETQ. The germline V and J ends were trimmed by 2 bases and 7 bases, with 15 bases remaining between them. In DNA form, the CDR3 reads TGCGCCAGCAGCTTACGGACTGGACTGAACGGGGAGCTGTTTTTT. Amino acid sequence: CASSLRTGLNGELFF. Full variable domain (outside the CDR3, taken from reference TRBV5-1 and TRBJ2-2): KAGVTQTPRYLIKTRGQQVTLSCSPISGHRSVSWYQQTPGQGLQFLFEYFSETQRNKGNFPGRFSGRQFSNSRSEMNVSTLELGDSALYLCASSLRTGLNGELFFGEGSRLTVL.